The clone carrying this T cell receptor (beta chain) occurred a few times. The antigen is unknown. The data stem from a study of CD8 T cells in ankylosing spondylitis. Whole-study findings and limits: Ankylosing spondylitis blood appeared to carry a characteristic TCR beta motif of several highly homologous variants.

The CDR3 totals 13 residues. Germline V gene data show CDR1 as SGHTA and CDR2 as FQGNSA. Trimming removed 2 bases at V and 5 bases at J, with 9 bases between. One entry per CDR3 protein results from TCRdb running MiXCR on the 5' RACE reads. Among 700,000 to 850,000 distinct CDR3 sequences listed, around 11% were seen once. V is TRBV7-2 and J is TRBJ1-2, with D tentatively TRBD1 (5 bases). The TCR was taken from a male donor with ankylosing spondylitis. The sequencing input was blood, either unsorted or a sorted T cell fraction (not recorded which). CDR3 sequence reads: CASSLSREYGYTF. In DNA form, the CDR3 reads TGTGCCAGCAGCTTAAGCAGGGAGTATGGCTACACCTTC.